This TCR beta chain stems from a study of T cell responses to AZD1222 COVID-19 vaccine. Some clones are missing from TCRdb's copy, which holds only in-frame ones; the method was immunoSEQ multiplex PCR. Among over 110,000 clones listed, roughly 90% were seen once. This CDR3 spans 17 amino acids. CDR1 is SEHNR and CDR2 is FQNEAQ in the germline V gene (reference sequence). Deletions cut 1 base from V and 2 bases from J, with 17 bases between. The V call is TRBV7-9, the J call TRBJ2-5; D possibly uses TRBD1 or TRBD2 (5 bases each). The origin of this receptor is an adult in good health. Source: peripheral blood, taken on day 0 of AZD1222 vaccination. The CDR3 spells CASSLGRAEAEQETQYF. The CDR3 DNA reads TGTGCCAGCAGCTTAGGCAGGGCAGAAGCGGAGCAAGAGACCCAGTACTTC.